The 22 T cell receptor beta chains given below trace back to one sample, sequenced in a study of tumour-infiltrating T cells in Burkitt lymphoma. Data came from immunoSEQ multiplex PCR; TCRdb stores just in-frame clones and leaves some out. Of about 16,000 clones in the sample, about 80% were seen once. Sequenced material: tumor tissue. The receptors originated from a human donor with diffuse large B-cell lymphoma.

The chain couples TRBV7-2 to TRBJ1-5, with 8 bases fitting TRBD1. The junction had 9 bases not matched to a gene; V was cut back by 5 bases and J by 3 bases. The germline V gene has CDR1 SGHTA and CDR2 FQGNSA. The CDR3 is 16 residues long. The DNA of the CDR3 is TGTGCCAGCAGCCCTCAGGGGGCAGGTTCCAATCAGCCCCAGCATTTT. Translating gives CASSPQGAGSNQPQHF.

The chain uses TRBV10-3 and TRBJ1-1; no definite D call. Between the trimmed V and J ends, which lost 0 bases and 0 bases, there was a span of 8 bases. This CDR3 contains 15 residues. Germline V gene data show CDR1 as ENHRY and CDR2 as SYGVKD. CDR3 protein: CAISESGAVNTEAFF. The CDR3 bases are TGTGCCATCAGTGAGTCGGGCGCGGTGAACACTGAAGCTTTCTTT.

The chain couples TRBV18 to TRBJ2-3, with D possibly matching TRBD2 (6 bases). Trimming removed 8 bases from V and 5 bases from J, with 14 bases in between. Germline V gene lookup returns CDR1 KGHSH and CDR2 LQKENI. The CDR3 is 13 amino acids. DNA for the CDR3: TGTGCCAGCCTCGGGGGAGGCAAAGATACGCAGTATTTT. Translating it yields CASLGGGKDTQYF.

There are a few counts of this clone. One end of the junction is discordant with germline, which a read error may explain. This chain connects TRBV7-7 to TRBJ2-2; D not certain. The CDR3 length is 13 residues. The germline CDR1 and CDR2 sequences are SSHAT and FNYEAQ (reference sequence). CDR3 loop: CASSLENTGELFF. DNA for the CDR3: TGTGCTAGCAGCTTAGAAAACACCGGGGAGCTGTTTTTT.

The chain is built from TRBV23-1 and TRBJ2-7, with TRBD2 as a possible D gene (5 bases). TRBV23-1 is classed as an ORF, of uncertain function. Trimming left V 0 bases short and J 2 bases short, with 11 bases between. This CDR3 is built from 15 residues. CDR3 in amino acids: CASSQSRAPAYEQYF. CDR3 DNA: TGCGCCAGCAGTCAATCGAGGGCTCCCGCCTACGAGCAGTACTTC.

The V gene is TRBV9, the J gene TRBJ2-3; D gene uncertain. V was clipped by 1 base and J by 4 bases, with 7 bases between them. Germline V gene data show CDR1 as SGDLS and CDR2 as YYNGEE. This CDR3 has 13 residues. Written as DNA, the CDR3 is TGTGCCAGCAGCGTAAAGCCTTCAGATACGCAGTATTTT. Translating gives CASSVKPSDTQYF.

This chain joins TRBV9 and TRBJ2-2, with D hard to call. Germline V gene data show CDR1 as SGDLS and CDR2 as YYNGEE. The V and J ends lost 9 bases and 0 bases respectively, with 9 bases between them. The CDR3 runs 13 residues. The CDR3 protein is CATSQANTGELFF. CDR3 DNA sequence: TGTGCCACCTCCCAGGCGAACACCGGGGAGCTGTTTTTT.

This clone showed up just a few times. This chain joins TRBV27 and TRBJ2-2; D is undetermined. Trimming removed 3 bases from V and 7 bases from J, with 12 bases in between. The CDR3 runs 14 residues. Germline V CDR1 and CDR2: MNHEY, SMNVEV (reference sequence). The CDR3 loop reads CASSLWQESGELFF. The CDR3 DNA reads TGTGCCAGCAGTTTGTGGCAGGAGAGCGGGGAGCTGTTTTTT.

In this sample, this clone turned up once. The rearrangement uses TRBV13 and TRBJ1-1; D is ambiguous. The CDR3 loop spans 14 amino acids. Germline V lookup: CDR1 PRHDT, CDR2 FYEKMQ (reference sequence). V dropped 3 bases and J dropped 1 base, with 9 bases sitting between them. In DNA, the CDR3 is TGTGCCAGCAGCTTGAAAAGGAAGAACACTGAAGCTTTCTTT. Translating it yields CASSLKRKNTEAFF.

The chain joins TRBV5-1 to TRBJ2-1; 11 bases match TRBD2. The CDR3 totals 17 residues. After removal of 4 bases from V and 0 bases from J, the junction contained 6 bases not matched to a gene. The germline V gene has CDR1 SGHRS and CDR2 YFSETQ. For the CDR3, the DNA is TGCGCCAGCAGCCCCTTAGCGGGAGGGTACTCCTACAATGAGCAGTTCTTC. Its protein is CASSPLAGGYSYNEQFF.

Here the CDR3 reads CASSLGTSGNNEQFF. The CDR3 DNA reads TGTGCCAGCAGCCTCGGGACTAGCGGGAATAATGAGCAGTTCTTC. This chain joins TRBV7-9 and TRBJ2-1; 13 bases are shared with TRBD2. The CDR3 is 15 residues long. Germline CDR1 SEHNR, CDR2 FQNEAQ (reference sequence). V gave up 5 bases and J gave up 7 bases; unmatched junction bases: 5.

The V gene is TRBV27, the J gene TRBJ2-7; D not resolved. This CDR3 contains 14 residues. Germline CDR1 and CDR2: MNHEY and SMNVEV (reference sequence). V was trimmed by 2 bases and J by 3 bases, leaving 11 bases between them. Here the CDR3 DNA reads TGTGCCAGCAGTTTAGGCACCGCAGGCTACGAGCAGTACTTC. It is translated as CASSLGTAGYEQYF.

The V gene is TRBV27, the J gene TRBJ2-1, with D hard to call. Germline V gene sequence: CDR1 MNHEY, CDR2 SMNVEV (reference sequence). Trimming cost V 0 bases and J 7 bases, with 19 bases left between them. The CDR3 contains 17 residues. The CDR3 region has the DNA TGTGCCAGCAGTTTATCGTTCGTGGGAAATGTGAGGAATGAGCAGTTCTTC. It encodes CASSLSFVGNVRNEQFF.

V gene TRBV25-1 combines with J gene TRBJ1-5; D not resolved. CDR3 length equals 14 residues. Germline CDR1 and CDR2: MGHDK and SYGVNS. Trimming shortened V by 3 bases and J by 2 bases, and 8 bases separated the two germline ends. CDR3 DNA: TGTGCCAGCAGTGATATCCACGGCAATCAGCCCCAGCATTTT. Translating it yields CASSDIHGNQPQHF.

The gene calls are TRBV6-1 and TRBJ2-1; D not resolved. The ends were cut back, 7 bases at V and 0 bases at J, with 10 bases in the middle. The germline V gene has CDR1 MNHNS and CDR2 SASEGT. The CDR3 spans 14 residues. The CDR3, as DNA: TGTGCCAGCATCCAGACTTACTCCTACAATGAGCAGTTCTTC. Translated: CASIQTYSYNEQFF.

The rearrangement uses TRBV7-9 and TRBJ2-2, with 7 bases identical to TRBD1. Germline assignment: CDR1 SEHNR and CDR2 FQNEAQ (reference sequence). V gave up 2 bases and J gave up 6 bases; unmatched junction bases: 3. The CDR3 has 14 amino acids. The CDR3 here is CASSLRGGPGELFF. The CDR3 bases are TGTGCCAGCAGCTTACGAGGGGGCCCCGGGGAGCTGTTTTTT.

This clone was recorded only once. The J gene is TRBJ1-2, the V gene TRBV7-3; TRBD1 is a possible D gene (5 bases). V lost 1 base and J lost 2, with 11 bases in between. Germline CDR1 reads SGHTA; CDR2 reads FQGTGA. The CDR3 extends over 15 amino acids. CDR3 sequence: CASSLNGGTNYGYTF. The CDR3 DNA sequence: TGTGCCAGCAGCTTAAACGGGGGGACCAACTATGGCTACACCTTC.

The chain has TRBV6-5 and TRBJ1-1; perhaps TRBD1 as D (6 bases). V lost 7 bases and J lost 4, with 19 bases in between. Germline assignment: CDR1 MNHEY and CDR2 SVGAGI. CDR3 length equals 15 residues. CDR3 bases: TGTGCCAGCATCAGGGGAAGGAAAGAAGGCACTGAAGCTTTCTTT. Amino acid sequence: CASIRGRKEGTEAFF.

This clone was found a few times. The chain uses TRBV7-6 and TRBJ2-2, with 7 bases that match TRBD2. The CDR3 loop spans 16 amino acids. The ends lost 3 bases at V and 5 bases at J; junction bases unmatched: 9. Germline V lookup: CDR1 SGHVS, CDR2 FNYEAQ. The CDR3 sequence: CASSFLGEGGTGELFF. The CDR3 region has the DNA TGTGCCAGCAGCTTCCTGGGGGAGGGAGGAACCGGGGAGCTGTTTTTT.

The V and J genes are TRBV15 and TRBJ1-1, with D perhaps matching TRBD1 (6 bases). Trimming stripped 6 bases from V and 6 bases from J, with 14 bases between. Germline CDR1 and CDR2: LNHNV and YYDKDF (reference sequence). The length of the CDR3 is 13 residues. The CDR3 sequence: CATRTGIGAEAFF. Here the CDR3 DNA reads TGTGCCACCAGAACAGGGATAGGCGCTGAAGCTTTCTTT.

J is TRBJ2-1 and V is TRBV4-1; 12 bases map to TRBD1. The junction had 4 bases not matched to a gene; V was cut back by 1 base and J by 9 bases. Germline loops: CDR1 MGHRA, CDR2 YSYEKL. The CDR3 loop spans 15 amino acids. Here the CDR3 reads CASSQGGQGAGEQFF. CDR3 in DNA: TGCGCCAGCAGCCAAGGGGGACAGGGGGCTGGTGAGCAGTTCTTC.

This clone was seen more than once but under ten times. The chain joins TRBV15 to TRBJ1-5, with a tentative D call TRBD1 (5 bases). Trimming shortened V by 8 bases and J by 0 bases, and 14 bases separated the two germline ends. CDR1 is LNHNV, CDR2 YYDKDF, per germline (reference sequence). This CDR3 region has 15 residues. The CDR3 sequence is CATASGTDSNQPQHF. The CDR3 DNA reads TGTGCCACCGCTTCCGGGACGGATAGCAATCAGCCCCAGCATTTT. The complete variable domain, with remaining parts taken from reference TRBV15 and TRBJ1-5, reads DAMVIQNPRYQVTQFGKPVTLSCSQTLNHNVMYWYQQKSSQAPKLLFHYYDKDFNNEADTPDNFQSRRPNTSFCFLDIRSPGLGDTAMYLCATASGTDSNQPQHFGDGTRLSIL.